This T cell receptor beta chain was recovered during a study of Graves' ophthalmopathy and Graves' hyperthyroidism. The study's findings and limits: Blood shared most expanded thyroid clonotypes above 0.001 frequency. Progression of ophthalmopathy was predicted by the model with roughly 68% sensitivity and 72% to 85% specificity.

A remark on this clonotype: Its antigen is not identified. The germline gene is not matched at one end of the junction; a read error may be the cause.

Germline-derived CDR1 and CDR2 are SGDLS and YYNGEE. The CDR3 contains 19 residues. The sequenced template was RNA, covering the TCR beta CDR3 region. Second-round multiplex PCR followed a first-round RT-PCR using HTBI primers. TCRdb re-derived calls from the multiplex PCR reads in MiXCR, one entry per CDR3 protein. The data hold about 600,000 distinct CDR3 sequences, with 39% observed a single time. Additional autoimmune diseases, uncontrolled infections, pregnancy or lactation disqualified patients. Symptoms, serum thyroxine and TRAb, thyroid ultrasound, and orbital computed tomography formed the diagnostic basis.

The TCR originated in an adult man with Graves' hyperthyroidism. The sample comprised peripheral blood or thyroid tissue (not recorded which). The J gene is TRBJ2-2, the V gene TRBV9, with 9 positions matching TRBD2. The CDR3 nucleotides are TGTGCCAGCAGCGTAGTTGCCGCCCCAGGGCGGGGGGGCACCGGGGAGCTGGTCTTT. It is translated as CASSVVAAPGRGGTGELVF.